Below are 14 T cell receptor beta chains sequenced from a single sample in a study of cytomegalovirus exposure and HLA in healthy donors. Primers included in the PCR were 60 Vbeta and 13 Jbeta primers. Profiled with immunoSEQ multiplex PCR; TCRdb holds only in-frame clones, not every one. This table has fewer than 250,000 clones, roughly 70% appearing once. The sample comprised PBMCs. Receptors were obtained from a woman under 40 in good health and CMV-seronegative.

This chain links TRBV5-6 with TRBJ1-1; D not resolved. The CDR3 covers 14 residues. V lost 0 bases and J 4 bases, leaving 10 bases between the germline ends. Germline values: CDR1 SGHDT, CDR2 YYEEEE. The CDR3 DNA reads as TGTGCCAGCAGCTTGGACAGACGGGGCACTGAAGCTTTCTTT. The encoded protein is CASSLDRRGTEAFF. Together with reference TRBV5-6 and TRBJ1-1, the CDR3 gives the full variable domain: DAGVTQSPTHLIKTRGQQVTLRCSPKSGHDTVSWYQQALGQGPQFIFQYYEEEERQRGNFPDRFSGHQFPNYSSELNVNALLLGDSALYLCASSLDRRGTEAFFGQGTRLTVV.

The rearrangement uses TRBV7-2 and TRBJ2-3; 9 bases map to TRBD1. The CDR3 extends over 16 amino acids. Germline V lookup: CDR1 SGHTA, CDR2 FQGNSA. The trim removed 5 bases at V and 6 bases at J, leaving 12 bases unmatched. The CDR3 here is CASSGQGWKKVDTQYF. The CDR3 DNA reads as TGTGCCAGCAGCGGACAGGGGTGGAAGAAGGTGGATACGCAGTATTTT.

The V call is TRBV2, the J call TRBJ2-7, with TRBD2 matching over 10 bases. The ends lost 6 bases at V and 7 bases at J; junction bases unmatched: 12. The germline gives CDR1 SNHLY, CDR2 FYNNEI. This CDR3 comprises 15 residues. CDR3 in DNA: TGTGCCAGCAGCCGGGGACTAGCGAGTATGGGGGAGCAGTACTTC. Translation gives CASSRGLASMGEQYF.

This clone was recorded a few times. This chain uses TRBV29-1 with TRBJ2-3, with a possible D match to TRBD1 (6 bases). V was pared by 4 bases and J by 6 bases, with 14 bases between. Germline lookup yields CDR1 SQVTM and CDR2 ANQGSEA. The CDR3 contains 13 residues. The CDR3 reads CSVGVLGADTQYF. In nucleotides, the CDR3 is TGCAGCGTTGGAGTTCTGGGGGCGGATACGCAGTATTTT.

This rearrangement joins TRBV11-2 to TRBJ2-1, with 8 positions matching TRBD2. CDR3 size: 15 residues. The germline V gene has CDR1 SGHAT and CDR2 FQNNGV. The trim removed 3 bases at V and 7 bases at J, leaving 8 bases unmatched. The CDR3 sequence is CASSFTGGAGNEQFF. In nucleotides, the CDR3 is TGTGCCAGCAGCTTCACGGGGGGGGCGGGGAATGAGCAGTTCTTC.

The chain carries TRBV10-1 and TRBJ1-1; D possibly corresponds to TRBD1 (6 bases). Germline CDR1 and CDR2: WNHNN and SYGVQD (reference sequence). The CDR3 runs 13 residues. With 0 bases removed from V and 11 bases from J, the gap between germline ends came to 13 bases. Here the CDR3 DNA reads TGCGCCAGCAGTGAGTCGCGGCGTCAGGGGGCTTTCTTT. It yields the protein CASSESRRQGAFF.

This chain uses TRBV19 with TRBJ2-3, with unresolved D. Germline CDR1 and CDR2: LNHDA and SQIVND (reference sequence). The CDR3 runs to 16 residues. The V and J ends lost 2 bases and 0 bases respectively, with 12 bases between them. The CDR3 protein is CASSISGRTSTDTQYF. The CDR3 nucleotides are TGTGCCAGTAGTATATCAGGCAGAACTAGCACAGATACGCAGTATTTT.

The V gene is TRBV9, the J gene TRBJ2-7, with 7 bases identical to TRBD2. The CDR3 is made up of 14 amino acids. V was pared by 3 bases and J by 5 bases, with 8 bases of the junction left unmatched. CDR1 and CDR2 from the germline V gene are SGDLS and YYNGEE. CDR3 protein: CASSGTSRLDEQYF. The CDR3 nucleotides are TGTGCCAGCAGCGGGACTAGTAGATTGGACGAGCAGTACTTC.

The rearrangement uses TRBV9 and TRBJ1-2; TRBD1 might be the D (6 bases). With 0 bases removed from V and 4 bases from J, the gap between germline ends came to 13 bases. Germline CDR1 SGDLS, CDR2 YYNGEE. The CDR3 totals 15 residues. CDR3 in DNA: TGTGCCAGCAGCGTAGCAGGGGACCCGGGCTATGGCTACACCTTC. Its protein product is CASSVAGDPGYGYTF. Based on the CDR3 plus reference TRBV9 and TRBJ1-2, the full variable domain is DSGVTQTPKHLITATGQRVTLRCSPRSGDLSVYWYQQSLDQGLQFLIQYYNGEERAKGNILERFSAQQFPDLHSELNLSSLELGDSALYFCASSVAGDPGYGYTFGSGTRLTVV.

The rearrangement links TRBV19 to TRBJ2-5; TRBD2 agrees at 10 bases. Germline V CDR1 and CDR2: LNHDA, SQIVND (reference sequence). The J segment lost 5 bases and the V segment lost 4 bases, leaving 10 bases of the junction unmatched. The CDR3 is 16 residues long. CDR3 residues: CASSTGGLAGEETQYF. The CDR3 DNA reads TGTGCCAGTAGTACGGGCGGCCTAGCGGGAGAGGAGACCCAGTACTTC.

This clone was found a few times. The chain carries TRBV5-1 and TRBJ2-7; 13 positions match TRBD2. CDR1 is SGHRS, CDR2 YFSETQ, per germline. V shed 4 bases and J 6 bases; nucleotides not matched to a gene: 7. The CDR3 covers 15 residues. Here the CDR3 DNA reads TGCGCCAGCAGCCCCACTAGCGGGAGGGCCCCCGAGCAGTACTTC. Protein sequence: CASSPTSGRAPEQYF.

This chain joins TRBV7-6 and TRBJ1-5; no clear D. V gave up 1 base and J gave up 6 bases, with 16 bases separating them. Germline V gives CDR1 SGHVS, CDR2 FNYEAQ. The CDR3 is 16 residues long. Here the CDR3 reads CASSLGPRPTLQPQHF. The CDR3 DNA is TGTGCCAGCAGCTTAGGTCCCAGGCCCACCCTTCAGCCCCAGCATTTT.

This clone has more than one count but fewer than ten. The chain couples TRBV19 to TRBJ1-4; perhaps TRBD1 as D (6 bases). Germline V gene lookup returns CDR1 LNHDA and CDR2 SQIVND (reference sequence). The CDR3 is 14 residues long. Deletions cut 6 bases from V and 10 bases from J, with 18 bases between. The CDR3: CASRHRETERKLFF. The CDR3 nucleotides read TGTGCCAGTAGACACAGGGAGACGGAAAGAAAACTGTTTTTT.

J is TRBJ2-3 and V is TRBV30, with D perhaps matching TRBD2 (6 bases). The CDR3 is 12 residues long. V shed 6 bases and J shed 3 bases, with 10 bases lying between them. Germline V gene sequence: CDR1 GTSNPN, CDR2 SVGIG (reference sequence). The CDR3 loop is CACKEGTDTQYF. Here the CDR3 DNA reads TGTGCCTGCAAGGAGGGGACAGATACGCAGTATTTT.